Below, one T cell receptor beta chain is given with its context. Primers included in the PCR were 60 Vbeta and 13 Jbeta primers. The protocol was immunoSEQ multiplex PCR, while the TCRdb copy is restricted to in-frame clones and leaves out a portion. The repertoire has around 130,000 clones, under 85% of them found once; the top ten carry under 2%. The sample comes from a study of cytomegalovirus exposure and HLA in healthy donors. Germline CDR1 reads LGHNA; CDR2 reads YNFKEQ. The CDR3 consists of 15 residues. Trimming removed 1 base from V and 1 base from J; junction bases left unmatched: 3. V and J are TRBV4-2 and TRBJ2-5, with 7 bases aligning to TRBD1. The TCR was taken from a boy younger than 18 in good health and CMV-seronegative. The specimen was PBMCs. The CDR3, as DNA: TGTGCCAGCAGCCAAGGATGGGACAGCCAAGAGACCCAGTACTTC. It codes for CASSQGWDSQETQYF.